The rows below give T cell receptor beta chains drawn from one sample of a study of Ad26.COV2.S vaccination and SARS-CoV-2 variants. The data were produced by immunoSEQ multiplex PCR, yet TCRdb's version contains in-frame clones alone and is incomplete. This sample has around 270,000 clones; around nine tenths occur once, and the top ten carry less than 3%. The sample consisted of peripheral blood, taken in a trial of Ad26.COV2.S vaccine versus placebo. These receptors were collected from a person between 18 and 65 years old who received the Ad26.COV2.S COVID-19 vaccine or a placebo. Both conserved end residues are part of each CDR3. The D gene is left open where the match is weak. A clone size is listed for some rows: how often the clone was seen (once, few, many), or a class if it is expanded.

v_call: TRBV2; d_call: -; clone_size: -; j_call: TRBJ2-2; cdr3_aa: CASSEPRQGRYTGELFF; cdr3_nt: TGTGCCAGCAGTGAACCGCGGCAGGGAAGGTACACCGGGGAGCTGTTTTTT
v_call: TRBV4-1; d_call: -; clone_size: -; j_call: TRBJ2-6; cdr3_aa: CASSQDRGSGANVLTF; cdr3_nt: TGCGCCAGCAGCCAAGATAGAGGATCTGGGGCCAACGTCCTGACTTTC
v_call: TRBV7-2; d_call: TRBD1; clone_size: -; j_call: TRBJ1-2; cdr3_aa: CASSSQLSPGGYGYTF; cdr3_nt: TGTGCCAGCAGCTCACAGTTGTCCCCAGGGGGATATGGCTACACCTTC
v_call: TRBV6-2/TRBV6-3; d_call: -; clone_size: -; j_call: TRBJ1-1; cdr3_aa: CASSQSQDTEAFF; cdr3_nt: TGTGCCAGCAGCCAATCCCAGGACACTGAAGCTTTCTTT
v_call: TRBV15; d_call: -; clone_size: -; j_call: TRBJ1-2; cdr3_aa: CATSRDSPGLGGYTF; cdr3_nt: TGTGCCACCAGCAGAGATTCCCCGGGCCTCGGAGGCTACACCTTC
v_call: TRBV9; d_call: -; clone_size: -; j_call: TRBJ1-2; cdr3_aa: CASSVRNGRGKDGYTF; cdr3_nt: TGTGCCAGCAGCGTAAGAAATGGCAGGGGAAAGGATGGCTACACCTTC
v_call: TRBV24-1; d_call: -; clone_size: -; j_call: TRBJ2-1; cdr3_aa: CATSAPGGGRNAYNEQFF; cdr3_nt: TGTGCCACCAGTGCCCCTGGGGGGGGCAGGAATGCATACAATGAGCAGTTCTTC
v_call: TRBV19; d_call: -; clone_size: -; j_call: TRBJ2-7; cdr3_aa: CASTKGGGAVYEQYF; cdr3_nt: TGTGCCAGTACCAAGGGAGGGGGGGCCGTCTACGAGCAGTACTTC
v_call: TRBV6-5; d_call: TRBD1; clone_size: -; j_call: TRBJ1-1; cdr3_aa: CATHRTGDMNTEAFF; cdr3_nt: TGTGCCACACATCGGACAGGGGACATGAACACTGAAGCTTTCTTT
v_call: TRBV5-6; d_call: TRBD1; clone_size: -; j_call: TRBJ1-5; cdr3_aa: CASSLTGGARQPQHF; cdr3_nt: TGTGCCAGCAGCTTGACAGGGGGCGCGAGACAGCCCCAGCATTTT
v_call: TRBV4-2; d_call: TRBD1; clone_size: -; j_call: TRBJ1-1; cdr3_aa: CASSLTGEDTEAFF; cdr3_nt: TGTGCCAGCAGCCTAACAGGGGAGGACACTGAAGCTTTCTTT
v_call: TRBV5-1; d_call: -; clone_size: -; j_call: TRBJ2-6; cdr3_aa: CASSLDVVGANVLTF; cdr3_nt: TGCGCCAGCAGCTTGGACGTTGTTGGGGCCAACGTCCTGACTTTC
v_call: TRBV5-1; d_call: -; clone_size: -; j_call: TRBJ2-1; cdr3_aa: CASRADRRPSNEQFF; cdr3_nt: TGCGCCAGCAGGGCGGATCGACGCCCATCCAATGAGCAGTTCTTC
v_call: TRBV7-8; d_call: -; clone_size: -; j_call: TRBJ1-1; cdr3_aa: CASSLVRVDTEAFF; cdr3_nt: TGTGCCAGCAGCTTAGTTCGGGTTGACACTGAAGCTTTCTTT
v_call: TRBV3-1/TRBV3-2; d_call: -; clone_size: -; j_call: TRBJ1-4; cdr3_aa: CASSHPGRNEKLFF; cdr3_nt: TGTGCCAGCAGCCATCCGGGACGGAATGAAAAACTGTTTTTT
v_call: TRBV7-9; d_call: TRBD1; clone_size: -; j_call: TRBJ1-2; cdr3_aa: CASSPWDSPNYGYTF; cdr3_nt: TGTGCCAGCAGCCCGTGGGACAGTCCAAACTATGGCTACACCTTC
v_call: TRBV3-1/TRBV3-2; d_call: -; clone_size: -; j_call: TRBJ2-1; cdr3_aa: CASSDRTVQFF; cdr3_nt: TGTGCCAGCAGCGACCGGACGGTGCAGTTCTTC
v_call: TRBV2; d_call: TRBD1; clone_size: few; j_call: TRBJ1-1; cdr3_aa: CASSRDREPAHF; cdr3_nt: TGTGCCAGCAGCCGGGACAGGGAACCGGCCCATTTT
v_call: TRBV20-1; d_call: -; clone_size: few; j_call: TRBJ1-5; cdr3_aa: CSASEAYSNQPQHF; cdr3_nt: TGCAGTGCTAGTGAGGCCTATAGCAATCAGCCCCAGCATTTT
v_call: TRBV9; d_call: TRBD2; clone_size: -; j_call: TRBJ2-5; cdr3_aa: CASSAGLAGQETQYF; cdr3_nt: TGTGCCAGCAGCGCCGGACTAGCGGGACAAGAGACCCAGTACTTC
v_call: TRBV7-9; d_call: TRBD1; clone_size: -; j_call: TRBJ1-6; cdr3_aa: CASSFIGTGRATNSPLHF; cdr3_nt: TGTGCCAGCAGCTTTATCGGGACAGGAAGAGCTACTAATTCACCCCTCCACTTT
v_call: TRBV10-2; d_call: -; clone_size: -; j_call: TRBJ1-5; cdr3_aa: CASSDGDNQPQHF; cdr3_nt: TGCGCCAGCAGTGATGGGGATAATCAGCCCCAGCATTTT
v_call: TRBV24-1; d_call: TRBD1; clone_size: -; j_call: TRBJ1-1; cdr3_aa: CATSDLTTGRAFF; cdr3_nt: TGTGCCACCAGTGATTTGACGACAGGGAGGGCTTTCTTT
v_call: TRBV5-6; d_call: -; clone_size: -; j_call: TRBJ2-5; cdr3_aa: CASSLGALQETQYF; cdr3_nt: TGTGCCAGCAGCTTGGGGGCACTCCAAGAGACCCAGTACTTC
v_call: TRBV5-5; d_call: -; clone_size: -; j_call: TRBJ1-1; cdr3_aa: CASSSSGRGSTRPTF; cdr3_nt: TGTGCCAGCAGCTCAAGTGGGAGGGGCAGTACCCGCCCCACCTTT
v_call: TRBV11-2; d_call: TRBD2; clone_size: -; j_call: TRBJ2-1; cdr3_aa: CASSFLAGGRNEQFF; cdr3_nt: TGTGCCAGCAGCTTTCTAGCGGGGGGTAGAAATGAGCAGTTCTTC
v_call: TRBV6-2/TRBV6-3; d_call: TRBD1; clone_size: -; j_call: TRBJ1-1; cdr3_aa: CASSLPLTGGKNTEAFF; cdr3_nt: TGTGCCAGCAGCTTACCCCTGACAGGGGGAAAGAACACTGAAGCTTTCTTT
v_call: TRBV4-3; d_call: TRBD2; clone_size: -; j_call: TRBJ2-3; cdr3_aa: CASSQDLASGGARSQYF; cdr3_nt: TGCGCCAGCAGCCAAGATCTGGCTAGCGGGGGGGCTAGGTCGCAGTATTTT
v_call: TRBV7-9; d_call: -; clone_size: once; j_call: TRBJ2-1; cdr3_aa: CASSLVRTTTYHEQFF; cdr3_nt: TGTGCCAGCAGCTTGGTCCGGACTACTACCTACCATGAGCAGTTCTTC
v_call: TRBV7-9; d_call: -; clone_size: -; j_call: TRBJ2-2; cdr3_aa: CASSLKGLTGELFF; cdr3_nt: TGTGCCAGCAGCTTAAAAGGATTGACCGGGGAGCTGTTTTTT
v_call: TRBV10-3; d_call: TRBD1; clone_size: -; j_call: TRBJ2-3; cdr3_aa: CAISGQGGRGGPTDTQYF; cdr3_nt: TGTGCCATCAGTGGACAGGGGGGTCGCGGTGGGCCCACAGATACGCAGTATTTT
v_call: TRBV2; d_call: TRBD1; clone_size: -; j_call: TRBJ1-2; cdr3_aa: CASRDRSDYGYTF; cdr3_nt: TGTGCCAGCAGGGACAGGTCTGACTATGGCTACACCTTC
v_call: TRBV6-2/TRBV6-3; d_call: -; clone_size: few; j_call: TRBJ2-3; cdr3_aa: CASSAGTDTDTQYF; cdr3_nt: TGTGCCAGCAGCGCGGGGACTGACACAGATACGCAGTATTTT
v_call: TRBV7-7; d_call: -; clone_size: -; j_call: TRBJ2-5; cdr3_aa: CASSPPVRGIETQYF; cdr3_nt: TGTGCTAGCAGCCCCCCTGTTAGGGGGATAGAGACCCAGTACTTC
v_call: TRBV25-1; d_call: TRBD2; clone_size: once; j_call: TRBJ2-3; cdr3_aa: CASSGGRTDTQYF; cdr3_nt: TGTGCCAGCAGTGGCGGGAGAACAGATACGCAGTATTTT
v_call: TRBV4-3; d_call: -; clone_size: few; j_call: TRBJ1-1; cdr3_aa: CASSPGGYTEAFF; cdr3_nt: TGCGCCAGCAGTCCGGGGGGTTACACTGAAGCTTTCTTT
v_call: TRBV19; d_call: -; clone_size: once; j_call: TRBJ1-2; cdr3_aa: CASSIDRAYSLGGYTF; cdr3_nt: TGTGCCAGTAGTATAGACAGGGCTTATTCTCTCGGCGGCTACACCTTC
v_call: TRBV29-1; d_call: -; clone_size: -; j_call: TRBJ2-4; cdr3_aa: CSVERSSRSGIQYF; cdr3_nt: TGCAGCGTTGAAAGGTCGAGCAGGTCTGGCATTCAGTACTTC
v_call: TRBV27; d_call: -; clone_size: once; j_call: TRBJ1-2; cdr3_aa: CASSSGTAWGYTF; cdr3_nt: TGTGCCAGCAGTTCGGGGACCGCCTGGGGCTACACCTTC
v_call: TRBV4-1; d_call: -; clone_size: -; j_call: TRBJ2-5; cdr3_aa: CASSQVPGETQYF; cdr3_nt: TGCGCCAGCAGCCAGGTTCCGGGGGAGACCCAGTACTTC
v_call: TRBV3-1/TRBV3-2; d_call: TRBD2; clone_size: -; j_call: TRBJ2-7; cdr3_aa: CASGLAGFFLYEQYF; cdr3_nt: TGTGCCAGCGGGCTAGCGGGGTTCTTCTTGTACGAGCAGTACTTC
v_call: TRBV11-1; d_call: TRBD1; clone_size: -; j_call: TRBJ1-2; cdr3_aa: CASSFRTGDPSGYTF; cdr3_nt: TGTGCCAGCAGCTTCCGGACAGGGGACCCTTCTGGCTACACCTTC
v_call: TRBV6-5; d_call: -; clone_size: -; j_call: TRBJ2-2; cdr3_aa: CASRRKGPVPGLFF; cdr3_nt: TGTGCCAGCAGAAGAAAGGGACCGGTTCCAGGGTTGTTTTTT
v_call: TRBV7-8; d_call: TRBD2; clone_size: -; j_call: TRBJ2-5; cdr3_aa: CASSSTFVGAGGFPSETQYF; cdr3_nt: TGTGCCAGCAGCTCCACCTTTGTCGGAGCGGGAGGATTCCCCTCAGAGACCCAGTACTTC